The source of this T cell receptor beta chain is a study of blood T cell repertoires in COVID-19. About the research overall: Material from acute and convalescent COVID-19 was sourced from the United States, Italy and Spain.

The data were produced by immunoSEQ multiplex PCR, yet TCRdb's version contains in-frame clones alone and is incomplete. The sample has roughly 100,000 clones; approximately 80% are singletons. Sequenced material: peripheral blood. The origin of this receptor is a human donor in a cohort sampled during active or convalescent COVID-19.

CDR3 sequence reads: CASSLGLAGGTDTQYF. As DNA, the CDR3 is TGTGCCAGCAGCCTCGGACTAGCGGGGGGCACAGATACGCAGTATTTT. The chain has TRBV7-3 and TRBJ2-3; the match to TRBD2 covers 13 bases. The length of the CDR3 is 16 residues. Trimming cost V 5 bases and J 1 base; bases outside gene matches: 3. Germline V gives CDR1 SGHTA, CDR2 FQGTGA.